This T cell receptor (beta chain) emerged from a study of shared clonotypes between healthy human individuals. General study results and limits: Despite large depth, sorted-subset datasets appeared incompletely sequenced.

This CDR3 spans 15 amino acids. Trimming took off 5 bases at V and 5 bases at J, with 18 bases between the two ends. Germline V CDR1 and CDR2: MDHEN, SYDVKM. CD45RA-negative memory and CD45RA+ naive subsets were split from the CD4+ cells. Each sorted subset replicate got 200 ng genomic DNA, roughly 30,000 genomes. Clones were read by immunoSEQ multiplex PCR, and TCRdb kept only the in-frame ones, dropping some. The sample lists approximately 530,000 clones, 90% to 97% occurring once. Details on this clone: Its antigen is unidentified.

The sequence was obtained from a woman aged 25 to 39 in good health. This rearrangement joins TRBV28 to TRBJ2-5; D tentatively fits TRBD1 or TRBD2 (5 bases each). The specimen was naive CD4+ T cells sorted from blood. Regarding subset: CD45RA+ positively selected. CDR3 amino acids: CASSPRGMGPETQYF. CDR3 in DNA: TGTGCCAGCAGTCCCCGAGGGATGGGGCCGGAGACCCAGTACTTC.